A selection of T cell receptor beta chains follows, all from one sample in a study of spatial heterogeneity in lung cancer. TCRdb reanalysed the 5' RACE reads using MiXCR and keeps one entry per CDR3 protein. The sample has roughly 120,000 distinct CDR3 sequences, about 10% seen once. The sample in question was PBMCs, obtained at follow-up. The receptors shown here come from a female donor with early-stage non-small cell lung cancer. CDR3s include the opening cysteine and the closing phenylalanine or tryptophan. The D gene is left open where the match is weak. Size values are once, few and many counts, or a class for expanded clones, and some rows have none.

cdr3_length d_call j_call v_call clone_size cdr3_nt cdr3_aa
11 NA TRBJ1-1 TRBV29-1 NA TGCAGCGTTGATCACTCCGGAGGGGCTTTCTTT CSVDHSGGAFF
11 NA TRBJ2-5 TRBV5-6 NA TGTGCCAGCAGCTCCGGGGAGACCCAGTACTTC CASSSGETQYF
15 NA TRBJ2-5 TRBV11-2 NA TGTGCCAGCAGAAATAGAGGAAGGTCCCAAGAGACCCAGTACTTC CASRNRGRSQETQYF
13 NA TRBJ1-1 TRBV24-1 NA TGTGCCACCAGTGATCGACGCGCCGGCGTTGCTTTCTTT CATSDRRAGVAFF
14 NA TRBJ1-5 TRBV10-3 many TGTGCCATCAGTGAACGAGGGGCTGGGCAGCCCCAGCATTTT CAISERGAGQPQHF
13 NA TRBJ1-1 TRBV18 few TGTGCCAGCTCACCACGCGGTACCGCTGAAGCTTTCTTT CASSPRGTAEAFF
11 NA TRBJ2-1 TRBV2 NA TGTGCCAGGGGATGGGACGATGAGCAGTTCTTC CARGWDDEQFF
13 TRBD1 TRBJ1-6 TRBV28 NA TGTGCAGATTCTCGGGACAGGAATTCACCCCTCCACTTT CADSRDRNSPLHF
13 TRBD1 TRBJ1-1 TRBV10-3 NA TGTGCCATCACCCCAACAGGGGATACTGAAGCTTTCTTT CAITPTGDTEAFF
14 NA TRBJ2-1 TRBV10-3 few TGTGCCATCACCCGTCAGGGGGGGATAAATGAGCAGTTCTTC CAITRQGGINEQFF
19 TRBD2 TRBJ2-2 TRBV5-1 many TGCGCCAGCACCCTTGGTGGGACTAGCGGGAGAAGACGCGCCGGGGAGCTGTTTTTT CASTLGGTSGRRRAGELFF
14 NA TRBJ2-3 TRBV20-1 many TGCAGTGCTAGCCCCGGGGGATACACAGATACGCAGTATTTT CSASPGGYTDTQYF
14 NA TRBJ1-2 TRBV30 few TGTGCCTGGAGTGGCGAGGCTTTAGACTATGGCTACACCTTC CAWSGEALDYGYTF
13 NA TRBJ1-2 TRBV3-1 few TGTGCCAGCAGCCAGCGGACAGTTTATGGCTACACCTTC CASSQRTVYGYTF
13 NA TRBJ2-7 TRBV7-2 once TGTGCCAGCAGTCAACCGAGCTCCTACGAGCAGTACTTC CASSQPSSYEQYF
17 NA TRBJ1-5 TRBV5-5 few TGTGCCAGCAGCTTGACCGGGGCGGCATTTAGCAATCAGCCCCAGCATTTT CASSLTGAAFSNQPQHF
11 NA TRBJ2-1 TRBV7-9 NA TGTGCCAGCAGGCTACGGGCCGAGCAGATCTTC CASRLRAEQIF
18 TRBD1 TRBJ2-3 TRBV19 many TGTGCCAGTAGTATAAGGGGGATGACAGGGGTGGCGACAGATACGCAGTATTTT CASSIRGMTGVATDTQYF
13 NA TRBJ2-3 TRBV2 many TGTGCCAGCAGTGAAGCAGTTCTAGATACGCAGTATTTT CASSEAVLDTQYF
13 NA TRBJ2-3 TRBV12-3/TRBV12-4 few TGTGCCAGCAGAGAGGGCAGCACAGATACGCAGTATTTT CASREGSTDTQYF
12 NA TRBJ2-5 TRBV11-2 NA TGTGCCAGCGGTACGGGGAAAGAGACCCAGTACTTC CASGTGKETQYF
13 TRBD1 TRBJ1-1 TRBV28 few TGTGCCAGCAGTGCAGGGGGCTATTCTGAAGCTTTCTTT CASSAGGYSEAFF
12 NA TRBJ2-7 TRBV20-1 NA TGCAGTGCTAGATCCCAGGGCTACGAGCAGTACTTC CSARSQGYEQYF
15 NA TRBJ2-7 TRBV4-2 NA TGTGCCAGCAGCCCCTGGGACGGAAACTCCTACGAGCAGTACTTC CASSPWDGNSYEQYF
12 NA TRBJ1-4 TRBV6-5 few TGTGCCAGCAGTTACTCGGGTGAAAAACTGTTTTTT CASSYSGEKLFF
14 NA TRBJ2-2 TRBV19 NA TGTGCCAGCCGAAAACGGGGGTTTGACGGGGAGCTGTTTTTT CASRKRGFDGELFF
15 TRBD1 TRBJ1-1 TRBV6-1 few TGTGCCAGCAGTCGGACAGGGGGCGTGAACACTGAAGCTTTCTTT CASSRTGGVNTEAFF
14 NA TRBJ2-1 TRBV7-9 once TGTGCCAGCAGCTTAGTCCGTACCTACAATGAGCAGTTCTTC CASSLVRTYNEQFF
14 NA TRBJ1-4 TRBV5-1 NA TGCGCCAGTACCGACCAGGGGTTAAATGAAAAACTGTTTTTT CASTDQGLNEKLFF
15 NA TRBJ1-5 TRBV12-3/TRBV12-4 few TGTGCCAGCAGTTTATCCCAGGAAAAAAATCAGCCCCAGCATTTT CASSLSQEKNQPQHF
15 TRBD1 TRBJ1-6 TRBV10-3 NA TGTGCCATCAGTCCGGCGACAGGGCAAAATTCACCCCTCCACTTT CAISPATGQNSPLHF
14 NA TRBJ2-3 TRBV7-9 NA TGTGCCAGCAGCCTCACGGACCGGGGGGATACGCAGTATTTT CASSLTDRGDTQYF
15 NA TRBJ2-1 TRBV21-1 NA TGTGCCAGCAGCATAAAGGACAGGGCGGACAATGAGCAGTTCTTC CASSIKDRADNEQFF
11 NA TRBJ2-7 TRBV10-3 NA TGTGCCATCAGTGGGAGTCGCGAGCAGTACTTC CAISGSREQYF
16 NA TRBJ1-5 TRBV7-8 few TGTGCCAGCAGCCCCCGCCAAGGATATAGCAATCAGCCCCAGCATTTT CASSPRQGYSNQPQHF
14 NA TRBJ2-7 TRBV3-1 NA TGTGCCAGCAGCCGATCACAGAATACCTACGAGCAGTACTTC CASSRSQNTYEQYF
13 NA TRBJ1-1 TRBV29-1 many TGCAGCGTTGCGCAGGGGCGGGACACTGAAGCTTTCTTT CSVAQGRDTEAFF
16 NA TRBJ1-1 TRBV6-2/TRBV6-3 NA TGTGCCAGCAGCTCCTACAGGGAAAACCGAAACACTGAAGCTTTCTTT CASSSYRENRNTEAFF
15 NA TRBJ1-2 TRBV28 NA TGTGCCAGCAGTCCGGGACAACTTTTCAACTATGGCTACACCTTC CASSPGQLFNYGYTF
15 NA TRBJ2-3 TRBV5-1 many TGCGCCAGCAGCCCGATTGGGGACTCCTGGAATACGCAGTATTTT CASSPIGDSWNTQYF
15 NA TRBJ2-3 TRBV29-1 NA TGCAGCGTCGCCGGACGGCAATCTAGCACAGATACGCAGTATTTT CSVAGRQSSTDTQYF